This T cell receptor beta chain was documented in a study of blood T cell repertoires in COVID-19 (dated by TCRdb to 2020 to 2021). About the full investigation: Collaborator samples came from the United States, Italy and Spain and covered acute and convalescent phases of COVID-19. The prospective study material was composed of cDNA or gDNA derived from T cells, B-cell-depleted T cells, or PBMCs. Nearly every sample came with metadata listing a de-identified subject ID, COVID-19 status, age in years and sex. The samples were drawn from the first 160 participants of the ongoing ImmuneRACE study and from 1,254 subjects provided by 6 global collaborators. The repertoires were made available in a free public database intended to serve as a resource for research on the immune response to SARS-CoV-2. Subjects who had been exposed to COVID-19, were actively infected with it, or had recovered from it provided the deeply sampled blood TCRbeta repertoires that made up the dataset. Where available, HLA class I and class II types were taken from metadata supplied by the sample provider and were not determined by assay-based typing.

TCRbeta CDR3 regions were amplified from genomic DNA using the immunoSEQ Assay, a bias-controlled multiplex PCR. The authors' analysis ran thus. Within the assay, amplification of reference gene primers was used to estimate how many nucleated cells each sample contained. Sequence reads were collapsed and filtered to measure the absolute abundance of every unique TCRbeta CDR3 rearrangement. For each sample, productive Simpson clonality was calculated by taking the square root of Simpson's diversity index across productive rearrangements. TCRdb obtained this table from immuneACCESS and retained in-frame rearrangements with V and J assigned. These tables miss some clones; where compared with another copy, unresolved V genes account for less than half of the shortfall, and the remainder is unexplained. The V and J calls and clone size were taken over from that table, and D and trimming were inferred from the DNA. Within this sample are around 240,000 clones, with approximately 85% of them counted one time only. Around 2.1% of the sample is in the top ten clones.

General study outcomes and caveats: How much clinical and demographic metadata was included differed by source and by participant, and the metadata was provided uncurated.

In the case of this clone: Its antigen is not yet known. Base qualities were left out, and no much larger clone turns up one base away.

Participants in the prospective study were enrolled through a virtual design, were aged about 18 to 90 years, and lived in roughly 24 United States geographic areas. In the prospective study, cohorts were assigned on the basis of participant-reported clinical history obtained from a screening survey and a study questionnaire. Recovered participants in ImmuneRACE Cohort 3 were defined by two consecutive negative NP/OP PCR tests, clearance by a healthcare professional, or resolution of symptoms. In the prospective study, whole blood, serum and a nasopharyngeal or oropharyngeal swab were collected from each participant by mobile phlebotomists. Participants in the prospective study had the option to provide additional blood draws and questionnaires over a roughly two-month period. Before DNA extraction, prospective study blood samples were shipped either frozen or at room temperature. The sequencing input was PBMCs or T cells enriched from blood (not recorded which). The receptor comes from a woman aged 45 to 65 who had recovered from COVID-19.

The CDR3 protein sequence reads: CASSFGGAGSTDTQYF. The nucleotides read TGTGCCAGCAGCTTTGGCGGGGCAGGTAGCACAGATACGCAGTATTTT. The sequence joins TRBV5-4 to TRBJ2-3, and the D gene may be TRBD2, 6 bases matching. V is shortened by 2 bases, J by 0 bases, and the region joining them spans 13 bases. From cysteine to phenylalanine, the CDR3 is 16 amino acids long. The sequence is cut down to CDR3 DNA, 48 bases in frame from base 1. The CDR1 and CDR2 encoded by the germline V gene (reference sequence) are SGHNT and YYREEE.